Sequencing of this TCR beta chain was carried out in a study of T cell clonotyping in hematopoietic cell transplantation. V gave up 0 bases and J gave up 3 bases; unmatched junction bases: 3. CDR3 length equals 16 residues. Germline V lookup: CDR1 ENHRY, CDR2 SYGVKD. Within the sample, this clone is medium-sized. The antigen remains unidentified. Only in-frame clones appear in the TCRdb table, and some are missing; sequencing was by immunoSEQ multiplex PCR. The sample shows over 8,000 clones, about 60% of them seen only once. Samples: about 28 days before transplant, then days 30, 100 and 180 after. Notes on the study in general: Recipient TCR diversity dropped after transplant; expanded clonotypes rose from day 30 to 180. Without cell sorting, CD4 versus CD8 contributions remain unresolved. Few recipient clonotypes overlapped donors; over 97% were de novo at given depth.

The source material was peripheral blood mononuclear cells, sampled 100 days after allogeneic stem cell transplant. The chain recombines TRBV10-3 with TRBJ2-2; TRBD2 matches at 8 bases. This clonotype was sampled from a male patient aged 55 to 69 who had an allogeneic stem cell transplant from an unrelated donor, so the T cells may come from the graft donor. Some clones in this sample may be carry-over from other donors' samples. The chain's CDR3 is CAISESLLADTGELFF. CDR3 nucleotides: TGTGCCATCAGTGAGTCACTACTAGCGGACACCGGGGAGCTGTTTTTT.